This TCR beta chain was identified during a study of cytomegalovirus exposure and HLA in healthy donors. The CDR3 is 15 amino acids. From germline, CDR1 is SGDLS and CDR2 YYNGEE. V shed 3 bases and J shed 2 bases, with 11 bases lying between them. In the PCR, 60 Vbeta and 13 Jbeta primers were used. TCRdb's copy holds only in-frame clones and misses some; the assay was immunoSEQ multiplex PCR. The sample shows more than 130,000 clones, around 85% of them seen only once. V is TRBV9 and J is TRBJ2-2, with D hard to call. The sequence was obtained from a man aged 35-49 years in good health and CMV-seropositive. Sequenced: PBMCs. The DNA of the CDR3 is TGTGCCAGCAGCGGGCTAGGATTAAACACCGGGGAGCTGTTTTTT. This translates into CASSGLGLNTGELFF. Full variable domain (rest looked up from reference TRBV9 and TRBJ2-2): DSGVTQTPKHLITATGQRVTLRCSPRSGDLSVYWYQQSLDQGLQFLIQYYNGEERAKGNILERFSAQQFPDLHSELNLSSLELGDSALYFCASSGLGLNTGELFFGEGSRLTVL.